Listed here is a single TCR beta chain. The germline V gene has CDR1 SEHNR and CDR2 FQNEAQ (reference sequence). The CDR3 sequence is 16 residues long. V was pared by 2 bases and J by 8 bases, with 8 bases of the junction left unmatched. These data originate in a study of cytomegalovirus exposure and HLA in healthy donors. The PCR contained 60 Vbeta and 13 Jbeta primers. Using immunoSEQ multiplex PCR, the repertoire was profiled, and TCRdb retains in-frame clones only, with some absent. The table records roughly 130,000 clones, about three quarters of them present only once. Sequenced material: PBMCs. J is TRBJ2-4 and V is TRBV7-9, with TRBD1 matching over 11 bases. The TCR was taken from a human donor in good health. The CDR3 nucleotides are TGTGCCAGCAGCTTACCCCAGGGACAGGGGGGTCACATTCAGTACTTC. Residues: CASSLPQGQGGHIQYF.